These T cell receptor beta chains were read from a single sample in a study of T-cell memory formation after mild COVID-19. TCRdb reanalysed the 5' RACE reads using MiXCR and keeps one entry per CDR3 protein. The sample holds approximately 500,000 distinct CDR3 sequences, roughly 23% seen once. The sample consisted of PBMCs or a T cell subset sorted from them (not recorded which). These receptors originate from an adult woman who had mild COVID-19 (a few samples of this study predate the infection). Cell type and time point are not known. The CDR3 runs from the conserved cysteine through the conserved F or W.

CDR3 protein: CASSPDGTPSYEQYF
V gene: TRBV9
J gene: TRBJ2-7

CDR3 protein: CASSSSPGHIYEQYF
V gene: TRBV9
J gene: TRBJ2-7

CDR3 protein: CSVAGKRGIAYNEQFF
V gene: TRBV29-1
J gene: TRBJ2-1

CDR3 protein: CASLKMNEQFF
V gene: TRBV19
J gene: TRBJ2-1

CDR3 protein: CASSQVETREITGELFF
V gene: TRBV4-3
J gene: TRBJ2-2

CDR3 protein: CASSLGGLAGGEQYF
V gene: TRBV7-9
J gene: TRBJ2-7

CDR3 protein: CASSEQGEWEPQHF
V gene: TRBV6-1
J gene: TRBJ1-5

CDR3 protein: CASSQRAGEQFF
V gene: TRBV4-1
J gene: TRBJ2-1

CDR3 protein: CSARSDRIATEAFF
V gene: TRBV20-1
J gene: TRBJ1-1

CDR3 protein: CASSLDWLGETQYF
V gene: TRBV5-5
J gene: TRBJ2-5

CDR3 protein: CASSFKGGATDTQYF
V gene: TRBV5-1
J gene: TRBJ2-3

CDR3 protein: CGSSSYSNQPQHF
V gene: TRBV28
J gene: TRBJ1-5

CDR3 protein: CASSLGTVLPKGMHTEAFF
V gene: TRBV7-9
J gene: TRBJ1-1

CDR3 protein: CASSESIGHYEQYF
V gene: TRBV25-1
J gene: TRBJ2-7

CDR3 protein: CASSWDGETQYF
V gene: TRBV9
J gene: TRBJ2-5

CDR3 protein: CASSYYEAGTQYF
V gene: TRBV6-5
J gene: TRBJ2-5

CDR3 protein: CASSQWAGTETQETQYF
V gene: TRBV4-1
J gene: TRBJ2-5

CDR3 protein: CASSQTLARGYTF
V gene: TRBV4-1
J gene: TRBJ1-2

CDR3 protein: CASSVDPGPSSYEQYF
V gene: TRBV9
J gene: TRBJ2-7

CDR3 protein: CATSLPGTAYNEQFF
V gene: TRBV24-1
J gene: TRBJ2-1

CDR3 protein: CASSLAGGHTQYF
V gene: TRBV7-9
J gene: TRBJ2-3

CDR3 protein: CATISGAYTDTQYF
V gene: TRBV7-8
J gene: TRBJ2-3

CDR3 protein: CASSYSDPADTQYF
V gene: TRBV6-6
J gene: TRBJ2-3

CDR3 protein: CASTLRDRVLGSTNEKLFF
V gene: TRBV12-3/TRBV12-4
J gene: TRBJ1-4

CDR3 protein: CASSLFTSGSSYNEQFF
V gene: TRBV27
J gene: TRBJ2-1

CDR3 protein: CASSRTSGGVLQFF
V gene: TRBV7-2
J gene: TRBJ2-1

CDR3 protein: CASSLGLVSQGDTQYF
V gene: TRBV11-3
J gene: TRBJ2-3

CDR3 protein: CASSLDSPGPQETQYF
V gene: TRBV11-2
J gene: TRBJ2-5

CDR3 protein: CASSQEGAGANVLTF
V gene: TRBV3-1
J gene: TRBJ2-6

CDR3 protein: CASSVLLAGVSETDTQYF
V gene: TRBV9
J gene: TRBJ2-3

CDR3 protein: CASSSPPGGSNQPQHF
V gene: TRBV12-3/TRBV12-4
J gene: TRBJ1-5

CDR3 protein: CASSFRTGGDTQYF
V gene: TRBV11-2
J gene: TRBJ2-3

CDR3 protein: CASSHRDFTDTQYF
V gene: TRBV7-2
J gene: TRBJ2-3

CDR3 protein: CASRSNVEQFF
V gene: TRBV5-1
J gene: TRBJ2-1

CDR3 protein: CSVGKETQYF
V gene: TRBV29-1
J gene: TRBJ2-5

CDR3 protein: CASSLSGGPDNEQFF
V gene: TRBV5-1
J gene: TRBJ2-1

CDR3 protein: CASSQEKASTDTQYF
V gene: TRBV4-1
J gene: TRBJ2-3